Shown below are 27 T cell receptor beta chains from a single sample sequenced in a study of Ad26.COV2.S vaccination and SARS-CoV-2 variants. Only in-frame clones appear in the TCRdb table, and some are missing; sequencing was by immunoSEQ multiplex PCR. This sample has around 450,000 clones, with 89% found just once. Noted treatment: roughly 19 received Ad26.COV2.S at low or high dose, single or two shots; roughly five received placebo; per-sample allocation not given. Samples were taken on day 63 after the first vaccine or placebo injection. Source: peripheral blood, taken in a trial of Ad26.COV2.S vaccine versus placebo. These receptors all stem from a person between 18 and 65 years old who received the Ad26.COV2.S COVID-19 vaccine or a placebo.

The CDR3 protein is CASSLGLNYGYTF. CDR3 coding DNA: TGTGCCAGCAGTTTAGGGCTCAACTATGGCTACACCTTC. This rearrangement joins TRBV12-3 or TRBV12-4 to TRBJ1-2; D is unresolved. The CDR3 is made up of 13 amino acids. The V gene lost 1 base and the J gene lost 2 bases, with 5 bases spanning the gap.

The CDR3 coding sequence is TGCGCCAGCAGCTTCTTGGACAGGCTCGAGGGGTTCTTC. Residues: CASSFLDRLEGFF. The chain combines TRBV5-1 with TRBJ2-1; 7 bases are a match to TRBD1. With 2 bases clipped from V and 15 bases from J, the junction kept 11 bases outside the gene matches. The germline gives CDR1 SGHRS, CDR2 YFSETQ. CDR3 size: 13 residues.

In its sample, this clone was seen once. The rearrangement joins TRBV3-1 (or the pseudogene TRBV3-2) to TRBJ2-3; 7 bases agree with TRBD1. The CDR3 spans 14 residues. Germline V gene lookup returns CDR1 LGHDT and CDR2 YNNKEL (reference sequence). Trimming removed 7 bases from V and 2 bases from J; junction bases left unmatched: 6. The CDR3 bases are TGTGCCAGCAACCGACAGGGACACACAGATACGCAGTATTTT. It translates to CASNRQGHTDTQYF.

This chain links TRBV19 with TRBJ1-1; unclear D gene. V lost 6 bases and J lost 5, with 10 bases in between. This CDR3 has 12 residues. CDR1 and CDR2 from the germline V gene are LNHDA and SQIVND (reference sequence). The CDR3: CASSNVGTEAFF. For the CDR3, the DNA is TGTGCCAGTAGCAACGTAGGGACTGAAGCTTTCTTT.

This chain uses TRBV14 with TRBJ2-7; possibly TRBD1 for D (6 bases). Germline V lookup: CDR1 SGHDN, CDR2 FVKESK. This CDR3 has 16 amino acids. Trimming shortened V by 7 bases and J by 5 bases, and 24 bases separated the two germline ends. CDR3 coding DNA: TGTGCCAGCACACACTTCTCCGGGACACCACTCCACGAGCAGTACTTC. Its protein is CASTHFSGTPLHEQYF.

V and J are TRBV18 and TRBJ1-4; no clear D gene. Germline values: CDR1 KGHSH, CDR2 LQKENI. V was shortened by 4 bases and J by 0 bases, with 9 bases between the two germline ends. The CDR3 is 15 amino acids. The CDR3 reads CASSRGISTNEKLFF. CDR3 nucleotide sequence: TGTGCCAGCTCACGAGGGATCTCAACTAATGAAAAACTGTTTTTT. The complete variable domain, with remaining parts taken from reference TRBV18 and TRBJ1-4, reads NAGVMQNPRHLVRRRGQEARLRCSPMKGHSHVYWYRQLPEEGLKFMVYLQKENIIDESGMPKERFSAEFPKEGPSILRIQQVVRGDSAAYFCASSRGISTNEKLFFGSGTQLSVL.

The J gene is TRBJ2-7, the V gene TRBV6-1; D possibly corresponds to TRBD2 (6 bases). V was shortened by 3 bases and J by 7 bases, with 16 bases between the two germline ends. The CDR3 runs 14 residues. Germline CDR1 reads MNHNS; CDR2 reads SASEGT. The CDR3 here is CASSDRTAGYEQYF. CDR3 nucleotide sequence: TGTGCCAGCAGTGACCGCACGGCGGGGTATGAGCAGTACTTC.

This chain links TRBV7-2 with TRBJ1-6; D remains unclear. This CDR3 has 13 residues. Germline CDR1 reads SGHTA; CDR2 reads FQGNSA. The V gene lost 4 bases and the J gene lost 0 bases, with 1 base spanning the gap. For the CDR3, the DNA is TGTGCCAGCAGCTCCTCCTATAATTCACCCCTCCACTTT. Translation: CASSSSYNSPLHF.

Only one count was recorded for this clone. The V and J genes are TRBV7-8 and TRBJ2-1; the D gene is possibly TRBD1 (8 bases). This CDR3 is 17 amino acids long. Trimming removed 5 bases at V and 8 bases at J, with 25 bases between. CDR1 SGHVS and CDR2 FQNEAQ come from the germline V gene. The CDR3 sequence is CASSRTNRGGRADEQFF. The DNA of the CDR3 is TGTGCCAGCAGCCGGACTAACAGGGGGGGCAGGGCCGATGAGCAGTTCTTC.

The rearrangement links TRBV15 to TRBJ2-1; TRBD2 matches at 8 bases. The germline V gene has CDR1 LNHNV and CDR2 YYDKDF (reference sequence). J lost 6 bases, V lost 3 bases, and 10 bases had no gene match. CDR3 length equals 16 residues. CDR3 coding DNA: TGTGCCACCAGCAGGTGGACTAGCCACCTGTCCAATGAGCAGTTCTTC. It encodes CATSRWTSHLSNEQFF.

CDR3 region: CASSTPLDQRFF. CDR3 bases: TGTGCCAGCAGTACACCCCTCGACCAGAGGTTCTTC. The chain recombines TRBV6-6 with TRBJ2-1; no clear D gene. The V and J ends lost 5 bases and 15 bases respectively, with 17 bases between them. From germline, CDR1 is MNHNY and CDR2 SVGAGI (reference sequence). CDR3 length: 12 amino acids.

The chain uses TRBV4-3 and TRBJ1-6, with D perhaps matching TRBD1 (6 bases). The germline gives CDR1 LGHNA, CDR2 YSLEER. The ends were cut back, 0 bases at V and 10 bases at J, with 13 bases in the middle. The CDR3 has 15 amino acids. This CDR3 reads CASSQDRPGVSPLHF. DNA of the CDR3: TGCGCCAGCAGCCAAGATCGGCCAGGGGTGTCACCCCTCCACTTT.

J is TRBJ2-7 and V is TRBV27, with 7 nucleotides matching TRBD1. The J segment lost 3 bases and the V segment lost 5 bases, leaving 10 bases of the junction unmatched. Germline-derived CDR1 and CDR2 are MNHEY and SMNVEV (reference sequence). This CDR3 contains 15 residues. Here the CDR3 reads CASSETGAGFYEQYF. The CDR3 coding sequence is TGTGCCAGCAGTGAAACAGGGGCAGGTTTCTACGAGCAGTACTTC.

The chain's CDR3 is CATSRELAGVEETQYF. The CDR3 DNA sequence: TGTGCCACCAGCAGGGAACTAGCGGGGGTGGAAGAGACCCAGTACTTC. The J gene is TRBJ2-5, the V gene TRBV15; 11 nucleotides agree with TRBD2. V lost 3 bases to trimming and J lost 3 bases; unmatched junction nucleotides: 6. The CDR3 runs 16 residues. Per the germline V gene, CDR1 is LNHNV and CDR2 is YYDKDF (reference sequence).

This rearrangement joins TRBV5-6 to TRBJ1-1; unclear D gene. The V gene lost 1 base and the J gene lost 6 bases, with 7 bases spanning the gap. There are 12 residues in the CDR3. Germline V gene lookup returns CDR1 SGHDT and CDR2 YYEEEE. The CDR3 reads CASSLWSAEAFF. CDR3 bases: TGTGCCAGCAGCTTGTGGTCCGCTGAAGCTTTCTTT.

V and J are TRBV9 and TRBJ2-7; TRBD2 matches 12 bases. The J segment lost 2 bases and the V segment lost 3 bases, leaving 3 bases of the junction unmatched. This CDR3 has 15 residues. Germline V gives CDR1 SGDLS, CDR2 YYNGEE. CDR3 in amino acids: CASSGGLAGAYEQYF. The CDR3 region has the DNA TGTGCCAGCAGCGGGGGACTAGCGGGTGCCTACGAGCAGTACTTC.

The chain couples TRBV19 to TRBJ1-2, with D possibly being TRBD1 (5 bases). The CDR3 contains 15 residues. V was cut by 4 bases and J by 4 bases, with 16 bases left in between. Germline lookup yields CDR1 LNHDA and CDR2 SQIVND (reference sequence). The CDR3 sequence: CASSTRDPLSYGYTF. The CDR3 DNA reads TGTGCCAGTAGTACCAGGGACCCCCTGAGCTATGGCTACACCTTC. Combining the CDR3 with reference TRBV19 and TRBJ1-2 gives the whole variable domain DGGITQSPKYLFRKEGQNVTLSCEQNLNHDAMYWYRQDPGQGLRLIYYSQIVNDFQKGDIAEGYSVSREKKESFPLTVTSAQKNPTAFYLCASSTRDPLSYGYTFGSGTRLTVV.

The rearrangement uses TRBV4-2 and TRBJ1-3; D is ambiguous. Germline V CDR1 and CDR2: LGHNA, YNFKEQ. Trimming left V 0 bases short and J 2 bases short, with 8 bases between. The CDR3 runs to 15 residues. The CDR3 bases are TGTGCCAGCAGCCAAGATACGTTGGCTGGAAACACCATATATTTT. The encoded protein is CASSQDTLAGNTIYF.

As regards this clone: The sample holds other DNA sequences that translate to the same CDR3. This sequence joins TRBV27 and TRBJ1-1; D gene ambiguous. Trimming removed 2 bases at V and 4 bases at J, with 8 bases between. CDR3 length equals 13 residues. Germline CDR1 MNHEY, CDR2 SMNVEV (reference sequence). CDR3 amino acids: CASSLDKATEAFF. The CDR3 region has the DNA TGTGCCAGCAGTTTAGACAAGGCCACTGAAGCTTTCTTT.

This clone is a singleton in its sample. The J gene is TRBJ2-7, the V gene TRBV7-2; 8 nucleotides align to TRBD1. CDR1 and CDR2 (germline): SGHTA, FQGNSA. Losses at the gene ends were 5 bases for V and 5 bases for J; bases not matched to a gene: 11. This CDR3 is 15 amino acids long. CDR3 coding DNA: TGTGCCAGCAGCCTGACCAACAGGGGGGCCCACGAGCAGTACTTC. Its protein is CASSLTNRGAHEQYF. The whole variable domain, remainder taken from reference TRBV7-2 and TRBJ2-7, is GAGVSQSPSNKVTEKGKDVELRCDPISGHTALYWYRQSLGQGLEFLIYFQGNSAPDKSGLPSDRFSAERTGGSVSTLTIQRTQQEDSAVYLCASSLTNRGAHEQYFGPGTRLTVT.

V gene TRBV30 combines with J gene TRBJ1-4, with 10 nucleotides matching TRBD1. V lost 0 bases, J lost 6 bases, and 1 base stayed unmatched. This CDR3 contains 14 residues. Germline CDR1 is GTSNPN and CDR2 is SVGIG (reference sequence). CDR3 sequence: CAWSVGTGDEKLFF. As DNA, the CDR3 is TGTGCCTGGAGTGTCGGGACAGGGGATGAAAAACTGTTTTTT.

V usage is TRBV23-1 and J usage is TRBJ1-5; 7 bases fit TRBD1. TRBV23-1 is placed among ORFs of uncertain function. V was pared by 6 bases and J by 7 bases, with 12 bases of the junction left unmatched. The CDR3 is made up of 15 amino acids. The CDR3 sequence: CASRPRQGTYQPQHF. The CDR3 coding sequence is TGCGCCAGCAGACCTCGACAGGGAACATACCAGCCCCAGCATTTT.

The count of this clone is one. Within the sample, other DNA sequences also encode this same CDR3. CDR3 sequence (DNA): TGTGCCAGCAGCGGCAGGGGGGGAGGGCAGCCCCAGCATTTT. It yields the protein CASSGRGGGQPQHF. V and J are TRBV7-2 and TRBJ1-5; 7 nucleotides match TRBD1. Trimming cost V 5 bases and J 7 bases; bases outside gene matches: 8. The CDR3 spans 14 residues. CDR1 and CDR2 from the germline V gene are SGHTA and FQGNSA. The full variable domain, with the rest looked up from reference TRBV7-2 and TRBJ1-5, is GAGVSQSPSNKVTEKGKDVELRCDPISGHTALYWYRQSLGQGLEFLIYFQGNSAPDKSGLPSDRFSAERTGGSVSTLTIQRTQQEDSAVYLCASSGRGGGQPQHFGDGTRLSIL.

The chain has TRBV13 and TRBJ2-2; D is possibly TRBD2 (7 bases). Trimming stripped 3 bases from V and 4 bases from J, with 12 bases between. The CDR3 contains 15 residues. Germline V gene data show CDR1 as PRHDT and CDR2 as FYEKMQ (reference sequence). The CDR3 reads CASSFWGGGTGELFF. The CDR3 nucleotides read TGTGCCAGCAGCTTTTGGGGGGGCGGCACCGGGGAGCTGTTTTTT.

The rearrangement joins TRBV3-1 (or the pseudogene TRBV3-2) to TRBJ1-6; D remains ambiguous. Germline V lookup: CDR1 LGHDT, CDR2 YNNKEL (reference sequence). V was clipped by 1 base and J by 9 bases, with 7 bases between them. This CDR3 has 13 amino acids. The CDR3 coding sequence is TGTGCCAGCAGCCAAGCCGGCGGTTCACCCCTCCACTTT. This codes for CASSQAGGSPLHF.

This chain joins TRBV18 and TRBJ2-3; D call uncertain. The V end lost 5 bases, the J end lost 5 bases, and 14 bases lay between the germline ends. The germline gives CDR1 KGHSH, CDR2 LQKENI. This CDR3 has 14 residues. CDR3 DNA: TGTGCCAGCTCATCCCAATGGGGTGTAGATACGCAGTATTTT. It translates to CASSSQWGVDTQYF.

The rearrangement links TRBV4-3 to TRBJ2-1; 8 bases align to TRBD2. The CDR3 is made up of 16 amino acids. CDR1 LGHNA and CDR2 YSLEER come from the germline V gene. V shed 0 bases and J 7 bases; nucleotides not matched to a gene: 8. CDR3 in amino acids: CASSQDRGTRGNEQFF. The CDR3 bases are TGCGCCAGCAGCCAAGATAGAGGGACTAGGGGGAATGAGCAGTTCTTC.